The clone carrying this TCR beta chain was recorded once. The PCR had 60 Vbeta and 13 Jbeta primers. Clones were sequenced by immunoSEQ multiplex PCR, and TCRdb holds only the in-frame ones, with some missing. The sample lists some 80,000 clones; 10% were seen once. The data belong to a study of cytomegalovirus exposure and HLA in healthy donors. Trimming removed 5 bases from V and 6 bases from J, with 11 bases in between. CDR1 LNHDA and CDR2 SQIVND come from the germline V gene (reference sequence). CDR3 size: 13 residues. The J gene is TRBJ2-4, the V gene TRBV19; a weak D match, TRBD1 (6 bases). This clonotype was obtained from a man aged 55 to 70 in good health and CMV-seropositive. Sequenced material: PBMCs. CDR3 nucleotide sequence: TGTGCCAGTAGTGGGGAAGGGGGAAACATTCAGTACTTC. Protein sequence: CASSGEGGNIQYF.